This TCR beta chain appears in the sequencing data of a study of response to subunit inactivated influenza vaccine (dated by TCRdb to the late 2010s). For context, the study as a whole: To follow how T cells responded to a trivalent subunit inactivated influenza vaccine, the researchers relied on deep quantitative profiling of the T cell receptor repertoire.

Receptor amplification or capture employed RT-PCR. Instrument used: Illumina HiSeq 2500. TCRdb redid the processing of the public reads, applying fastp at Q25 and MiXCR, and retained in-frame beta chains. Every entry covers one CDR3 protein and lists the most common genes and DNA from its rows. The sample table contains over 150,000 distinct CDR3 sequences; only one count was recorded for about 15% of them. The ten biggest clones cover 26% of the sample. Including cysteine and phenylalanine, the CDR3 has 16 amino acids. Of the read, only the CDR3 DNA is kept; its 48 bases are in frame from base 1. V and J are truncated by 0 bases and 2 bases respectively, leaving an intervening sequence of 14 bases. According to the germline V gene, CDR1 reads SQVTM and CDR2 reads ANQGSEA. With respect to this clonotype: This clone's antigen is unknown. No clone much larger than this one lies a single base away; base qualities are absent.

On the study overall, not on this receptor specifically: The authors suggested that each seasonal influenza vaccination may recruit only a limited number of new T cells.

The input for sequencing was CD8+ T cells sorted from PBMCs, taken more than 4 days after vaccination. The rearranged chain carries TRBV29-1 and TRBJ2-1, and the D gene may be TRBD1, 6 bases matching. The sequence came from a man aged 45-65 years who received an inactivated influenza vaccine. Donor details come from another sample of the same person, matched by shared clones. The CDR3 region reads CSVEDHIRGPYNEQFF. The nucleotides read TGCAGCGTTGAAGACCACATCAGGGGACCCTACAATGAGCAGTTCTTC.